This entry lists 16 T cell receptor beta chains sequenced from one sample in a study of PD-1 blockade in classical Hodgkin lymphoma. The time point denotes: newly diagnosed, previously untreated cHL patient sample. Libraries were prepared by immunoSEQ multiplex PCR; TCRdb keeps only in-frame clonotypes and omits some of them. The sample includes tens of thousands of clones, approximately 91% seen only once; the top ten take approximately 4.9%. The sequenced material came from peripheral blood mononuclear cells (PBMCs). The receptors here all came from a human donor with classical Hodgkin lymphoma.

The genes are TRBV7-3 and TRBJ2-1, with TRBD2 matching over 14 bases. Germline loops: CDR1 SGHTA, CDR2 FQGTGA. J was trimmed by 12 bases and V by 5 bases; bases with no gene match: 6. The CDR3 totals 14 residues. CDR3 in DNA: TGTGCCAGCAGCCCCGGACTAGCGGGAGGAGGGCAGTTCTTC. Amino acid sequence: CASSPGLAGGGQFF.

The chain joins TRBV5-1 to TRBJ2-1, with TRBD2 matching 11 bases. There are 14 residues in the CDR3. CDR1 is SGHRS, CDR2 YFSETQ, per germline. Trimming cost V 1 base and J 8 bases; bases outside gene matches: 2. CDR3 amino acids: CASSLTSGSYEQFF. The DNA for the CDR3 is TGCGCCAGCAGCTTGACTAGCGGGAGTTATGAGCAGTTCTTC.

V is TRBV5-1 and J is TRBJ2-1; the match to TRBD2 covers 7 bases. This CDR3 contains 14 residues. After removal of 2 bases from V and 6 bases from J, the junction contained 5 bases not matched to a gene. CDR1 is SGHRS and CDR2 is YFSETQ in the germline V gene. CDR3 sequence: CASSLLTSLNEQFF. The CDR3 DNA reads TGCGCCAGCAGCTTACTGACTAGCCTCAATGAGCAGTTCTTC. Based on the CDR3 plus reference TRBV5-1 and TRBJ2-1, the full variable domain is KAGVTQTPRYLIKTRGQQVTLSCSPISGHRSVSWYQQTPGQGLQFLFEYFSETQRNKGNFPGRFSGRQFSNSRSEMNVSTLELGDSALYLCASSLLTSLNEQFFGPGTRLTVL.

This chain connects TRBV18 to TRBJ2-7; 8 bases are a match to TRBD1. The CDR3 is made up of 18 amino acids. Losses at the gene ends were 0 bases for V and 3 bases for J; bases not matched to a gene: 13. Germline V lookup: CDR1 KGHSH, CDR2 LQKENI. CDR3: CASSPPTIWGQAVYEQYF. CDR3 bases: TGTGCCAGCTCACCACCGACCATTTGGGGACAGGCAGTCTACGAGCAGTACTTC.

The chain carries TRBV6-4 and TRBJ2-3, with 10 bases aligning to TRBD2. The germline V gene encodes CDR1 MRHNA and CDR2 SNTAGT. After removal of 3 bases from V and 5 bases from J, the junction contained 2 bases not matched to a gene. The CDR3 has 14 amino acids. Written as DNA, the CDR3 is TGTGCCAGCAGTGATTTAGCGGGAGGAGATACGCAGTATTTT. Translated, it gives CASSDLAGGDTQYF.

This chain uses TRBV5-4 with TRBJ2-7, with D maybe TRBD1 (5 bases). This CDR3 region has 13 residues. Per the germline V gene, CDR1 is SGHNT and CDR2 is YYREEE (reference sequence). V was trimmed by 0 bases and J by 2 bases, leaving 6 bases between them. CDR3 residues: CASSLETAYEQYF. Here the CDR3 DNA reads TGTGCCAGCAGCTTGGAGACAGCCTACGAGCAGTACTTC.

This clone showed up just once. The chain joins TRBV10-3 to TRBJ2-5, with 10 bases lining up with TRBD2. V lost 6 bases and J lost 2; bases outside the gene matches: 15. The CDR3 is 18 amino acids. Germline CDR1 is ENHRY and CDR2 is SYGVKD. The DNA for the CDR3 is TGTGCCATCAGGGACAGGCTAGCGGGAGCAGTTGGACAAGAGACCCAGTACTTC. It is translated as CAIRDRLAGAVGQETQYF.

The chain has TRBV9 and TRBJ1-3, with D possibly being TRBD1 (6 bases). Germline lookup yields CDR1 SGDLS and CDR2 YYNGEE. CDR3 length equals 16 residues. The V gene lost 3 bases and the J gene lost 0 bases, with 13 bases spanning the gap. CDR3 sequence: CASSAATGISGNTIYF. The CDR3 DNA reads as TGTGCCAGCAGCGCCGCCACAGGGATCTCTGGAAACACCATATATTTT.

The genes are TRBV18 and TRBJ2-1, with D possibly called TRBD1 or TRBD2 (5 bases each). The CDR3 covers 16 residues. V gave up 4 bases and J gave up 7 bases, with 20 bases separating them. Germline assignment: CDR1 KGHSH and CDR2 LQKENI. For the CDR3, the DNA is TGTGCCAGCTCACGACTGACCGGGACGATAGGGAATGAGCAGTTCTTC. As protein: CASSRLTGTIGNEQFF.

The genes are TRBV7-9 and TRBJ1-2; weak D call: TRBD1 (6 bases). The length of the CDR3 is 12 residues. Germline V gene sequence: CDR1 SEHNR, CDR2 FQNEAQ (reference sequence). V lost 1 base and J 8 bases, leaving 8 bases between the germline ends. CDR3 nucleotides: TGTGCCAGCAGCTTAGGGACAGACGGCTACACCTTC. Amino acid sequence: CASSLGTDGYTF.

This rearrangement joins TRBV6-5 to TRBJ2-2, with D perhaps assigned TRBD1 or TRBD2 (5 bases each). The germline V and J ends were trimmed by 3 bases and 4 bases, with 12 bases remaining between them. Germline values: CDR1 MNHEY, CDR2 SVGAGI. The CDR3 extends over 15 amino acids. The CDR3 DNA follows: TGTGCCAGCAGTTATCTCTCGGGGACCACCGGGGAGCTGTTTTTT. Residues: CASSYLSGTTGELFF.

The rearrangement uses TRBV28 and TRBJ2-2; D possibly matches TRBD1 or TRBD2 (5 bases each). V was cut by 4 bases and J by 2 bases, with 8 bases left in between. The length of the CDR3 is 14 residues. CDR1 and CDR2 from the germline V gene are MDHEN and SYDVKM. The CDR3 reads CASSSGPNTGELFF. Written as DNA, the CDR3 is TGTGCCAGCAGTTCGGGACCAAACACCGGGGAGCTGTTTTTT.

This chain uses TRBV7-6 with TRBJ2-1; 7 bases align to TRBD1. Germline V gives CDR1 SGHVS, CDR2 FNYEAQ. The CDR3 sequence is 11 residues long. V lost 8 bases to trimming and J lost 12 bases; unmatched junction nucleotides: 7. The CDR3 here is CASVSGDRQFF. As DNA, the CDR3 is TGTGCCAGCGTCTCCGGGGACAGGCAGTTCTTC.

The chain links TRBV5-6 to TRBJ2-1; 7 bases are a match to TRBD1. Germline V gene lookup returns CDR1 SGHDT and CDR2 YYEEEE. This CDR3 has 13 residues. The J segment lost 15 bases and the V segment lost 0 bases, leaving 9 bases of the junction unmatched. The CDR3 region is CASSLVDRDELFF. The CDR3, as DNA: TGTGCCAGCAGCTTGGTTGACAGGGATGAGTTGTTCTTC.

This clone came up once. Other DNA sequences in the sample encode the same CDR3. The rearrangement links TRBV4-1 to TRBJ1-5; D perhaps matches TRBD1 (6 bases). V lost 0 bases, J lost 1 base, and 7 bases lay in between. CDR1 is MGHRA and CDR2 is YSYEKL in the germline V gene. The CDR3 length is 15 residues. The CDR3, as DNA: TGCGCCAGCAGCCAAGATCAGGGGAGCAATCAGCCCCAGCATTTT. This encodes CASSQDQGSNQPQHF.

The rearrangement uses TRBV5-8 and TRBJ1-1; 12 positions agree with TRBD1. This CDR3 region has 15 residues. The J segment lost 4 bases and the V segment lost 2 bases, leaving 3 bases of the junction unmatched. Germline CDR1 and CDR2: SGHTS and YDEGEE. The chain's CDR3 is CASSLGTGGATEAFF. The CDR3 DNA is TGTGCCAGCAGCTTAGGGACAGGGGGCGCCACTGAAGCTTTCTTT.